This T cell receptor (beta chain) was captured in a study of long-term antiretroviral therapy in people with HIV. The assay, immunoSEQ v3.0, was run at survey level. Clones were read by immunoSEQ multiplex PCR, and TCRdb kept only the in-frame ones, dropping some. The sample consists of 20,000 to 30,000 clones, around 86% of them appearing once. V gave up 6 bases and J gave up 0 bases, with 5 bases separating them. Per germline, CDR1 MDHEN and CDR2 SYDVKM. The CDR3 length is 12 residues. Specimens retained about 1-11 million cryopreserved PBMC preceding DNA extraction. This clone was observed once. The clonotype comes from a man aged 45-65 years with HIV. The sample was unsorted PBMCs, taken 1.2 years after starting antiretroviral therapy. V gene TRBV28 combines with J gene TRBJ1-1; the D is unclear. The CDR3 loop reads CASSEVNTEAFF. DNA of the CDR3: TGTGCCAGCAGCGAGGTGAACACTGAAGCTTTCTTT.